This T cell receptor (beta chain) comes out of a study of T cell responses to AZD1222 COVID-19 vaccine. Study background: Second-dose intervals near 4 or 12 weeks were combined.

The method was immunoSEQ multiplex PCR; TCRdb's version includes in-frame clones alone and lacks a portion of them. The sample yields around 120,000 clones, about 85% seen once. The CDR3 contains 12 residues. With 1 base removed from V and 6 bases from J, the gap between germline ends came to 7 bases. Germline-derived CDR1 and CDR2 are LGHDT and YNNKEL (reference sequence). A word on this clone: Its antigen is unidentified.

Overall study results and limits: Donors, mostly white British, included more females; clonal diversity was possibly underestimated. Baseline seropositivity occurred in only 5 or 6 AZD1222 recipients.

This sample comprised peripheral blood, obtained on day 0 of AZD1222 vaccination. V is TRBV3-1 (or the pseudogene TRBV3-2) and J is TRBJ2-7; D is unclear. This TCR was sampled from an adult in good health. CDR3 residues: CASSQAMGEQYF. For the CDR3, the DNA is TGTGCCAGCAGCCAAGCCATGGGCGAGCAGTACTTC.